These T cell receptor beta chains were read from a single sample in a study of neurological immune-mediated disorders. TCRdb used MiXCR to reprocess the 5' RACE reads, holding one entry per CDR3 protein. The table records about 46,000 distinct CDR3 sequences, about 2% of them present only once. Material: PBMCs. Receptors originate from a woman between 35 and 50 years old with multiple sclerosis. The CDR3 runs from the conserved cysteine through the conserved F or W.

J gene: TRBJ2-1; V gene: TRBV18; CDR3 protein: CASSLQGWSYNEQFF
J gene: TRBJ1-2; V gene: TRBV25-1; CDR3 protein: CASLPGGSNYGYTF
J gene: TRBJ2-6; V gene: TRBV5-8; CDR3 protein: CASSWDGGSRANVLTF
J gene: TRBJ1-3; V gene: TRBV5-6; CDR3 protein: CASSGDSHSSGNTIYF
J gene: TRBJ1-5; V gene: TRBV15; CDR3 protein: CATSSPANQPQHF
J gene: TRBJ1-5; V gene: TRBV2; CDR3 protein: CASSRGQGQPQHF
J gene: TRBJ2-3; V gene: TRBV9; CDR3 protein: CASSGAVDRVGGDTQYF
J gene: TRBJ1-6; V gene: TRBV20-1; CDR3 protein: CSAKGQVYNSPLHF
J gene: TRBJ2-3; V gene: TRBV5-1; CDR3 protein: CASTPRGDTDTQYF
J gene: TRBJ2-3; V gene: TRBV5-1; CDR3 protein: CASSTRPGTQYF
J gene: TRBJ1-2; V gene: TRBV20-1; CDR3 protein: CSANNNYGYTF
J gene: TRBJ1-2; V gene: TRBV10-2; CDR3 protein: CASSASGTGSGSYGYTF
J gene: TRBJ1-4; V gene: TRBV4-1; CDR3 protein: CASSLQRQSNEKLFF
J gene: TRBJ2-3; V gene: TRBV19; CDR3 protein: CASNLGAADTQYF
J gene: TRBJ1-2; V gene: TRBV9; CDR3 protein: CASSVDITGADGYTF
J gene: TRBJ2-1; V gene: TRBV5-5; CDR3 protein: CASSLGQSSYNEQFF
J gene: TRBJ2-7; V gene: TRBV5-1; CDR3 protein: CASSWRDGYEQYF
J gene: TRBJ1-1; V gene: TRBV7-2; CDR3 protein: CASRASGVVNTEAFF
J gene: TRBJ1-5; V gene: TRBV20-1; CDR3 protein: CSAEGTEPNQPQHF
J gene: TRBJ1-2; V gene: TRBV20-1; CDR3 protein: CSAPTGPGYTF
J gene: TRBJ1-6; V gene: TRBV12-3/TRBV12-4; CDR3 protein: CASSLGTPNNSPLHF
J gene: TRBJ2-7; V gene: TRBV20-1; CDR3 protein: CSARDRRVYEQYF
J gene: TRBJ2-3; V gene: TRBV12-3/TRBV12-4; CDR3 protein: CATAVLAGLDTQYF
J gene: TRBJ2-1; V gene: TRBV2; CDR3 protein: CASSAWDSRPYEQFF
J gene: TRBJ1-4; V gene: TRBV20-1; CDR3 protein: CSARRDPFGNEKLFF
J gene: TRBJ1-4; V gene: TRBV7-9; CDR3 protein: CASSSPDRGYEKLFF
J gene: TRBJ2-1; V gene: TRBV20-1; CDR3 protein: CSASPTSGGYNEQFF